The 31 T cell receptor beta chains below all came from one sample that was sequenced in a study of T cell responses to AZD1222 COVID-19 vaccine. Assay used: immunoSEQ multiplex PCR; TCRdb lists only in-frame clones, some missing. The top ten hold about 2.5% of the sample, which has around 150,000 clones, 85% to 95% seen once. The sample in question was peripheral blood, obtained on day 0 of AZD1222 vaccination. These receptors were obtained from an adult in good health.

About this clone: The junction shows a germline mismatch at one end, possibly a read error. The chain recombines TRBV7-3 with TRBJ2-2, with D unclear. CDR3 length: 13 residues. Germline V CDR1 and CDR2: SGHTA, FQGTGA. In DNA form, the CDR3 reads TGTGCCGGCAGCTTAACCCCCACCGGGGAGCTGTTTTTT. Its protein product is CAGSLTPTGELFF. Using reference TRBV7-3 and TRBJ2-2 for the parts outside the CDR3, the full variable domain is GAGVSQTPSNKVTEKGKYVELRCDPISGHTALYWYRQSLGQGPEFLIYFQGTGAADDSGLPNDRFFAVRPEGSVSTLKIQRTERGDSAVYLCAGSLTPTGELFFGEGSRLTVL.

The chain combines TRBV7-8 with TRBJ2-1, with 10 bases that match TRBD2. CDR1 and CDR2 from the germline V gene are SGHVS and FQNEAQ. Losses at the gene ends were 5 bases for V and 4 bases for J; bases not matched to a gene: 14. The CDR3 totals 18 residues. This CDR3 reads CASSLSVFGLAEYNEQFF. The CDR3 DNA is TGTGCCAGCAGCCTATCCGTATTCGGACTAGCGGAATACAATGAGCAGTTCTTC. The complete variable domain, with remaining parts taken from reference TRBV7-8 and TRBJ2-1, reads GAGVSQSPRYKVAKRGQDVALRCDPISGHVSLFWYQQALGQGPEFLTYFQNEAQLDKSGLPSDRFFAERPEGSVSTLKIQRTQQEDSAVYLCASSLSVFGLAEYNEQFFGPGTRLTVL.

The chain recombines TRBV6-4 with TRBJ1-3; D is ambiguous. This CDR3 has 15 amino acids. The germline V gene has CDR1 MRHNA and CDR2 SNTAGT. The V gene lost 6 bases and the J gene lost 0 bases, with 12 bases spanning the gap. The CDR3 protein is CASRRPGSSGNTIYF. In DNA form, the CDR3 reads TGTGCCAGCAGAAGACCCGGGAGCTCTGGAAACACCATATATTTT.

The CDR3 sequence is CAWSVRGGPREKLFF. CDR3 coding DNA: TGTGCCTGGAGTGTACGGGGGGGACCGCGGGAAAAACTGTTTTTT. The genes are TRBV30 and TRBJ1-4; weak D call: TRBD1 (5 bases). In germline, CDR1 is GTSNPN, CDR2 SVGIG (reference sequence). CDR3 length: 15 amino acids. Trimming took off 0 bases at V and 8 bases at J, with 16 bases between the two ends. Full variable domain (rest looked up from reference TRBV30 and TRBJ1-4): SQTIHQWPATLVQPVGSPLSLECTVEGTSNPNLYWYRQAAGRGLQLLFYSVGIGQISSEVPQNLSASRPQDRQFILSSKKLLLSDSGFYLCAWSVRGGPREKLFFGSGTQLSVL.

The chain joins TRBV5-1 to TRBJ1-2; D might be TRBD1 (6 bases). Germline lookup yields CDR1 SGHRS and CDR2 YFSETQ. This CDR3 is built from 15 residues. V was clipped by 0 bases and J by 8 bases, with 17 bases between them. CDR3 bases: TGCGCCAGCAGCTTGGTTTCGGGGGGCGCGGGCGGCTACACCTTC. Encoded protein: CASSLVSGGAGGYTF.

J is TRBJ1-1 and V is TRBV29-1, with TRBD1 matching 7 bases. From germline, CDR1 is SQVTM and CDR2 ANQGSEA. Losses at the gene ends were 4 bases for V and 1 base for J; bases not matched to a gene: 3. The CDR3 is 13 amino acids. CDR3 sequence reads: CSVGGTENTEAFF. The DNA for the CDR3 is TGCAGCGTTGGGGGGACAGAGAACACTGAAGCTTTCTTT.

The CDR3: CASSFRTSEGEQYF. The CDR3 DNA follows: TGTGCCAGCAGCTTCCGGACTAGCGAGGGCGAGCAGTACTTC. The chain links TRBV7-2 to TRBJ2-7; 9 nucleotides agree with TRBD2. This CDR3 is built from 14 residues. V lost 3 bases and J lost 6; bases outside the gene matches: 6. CDR1 is SGHTA, CDR2 FQGNSA, per germline.

CDR3 sequence reads: CASSLTVGQGDTGELFF. For the CDR3, the DNA is TGTGCCAGCAGCTTAACGGTGGGACAGGGCGACACCGGGGAGCTGTTTTTT. The chain joins TRBV7-3 to TRBJ2-2, with 9 bases identical to TRBD1. In germline, CDR1 is SGHTA, CDR2 FQGTGA. The CDR3 has 17 residues. V gave up 0 bases and J gave up 3 bases; unmatched junction bases: 5.

The gene calls are TRBV20-1 and TRBJ2-3; 9 bases align to TRBD2. CDR1 is DFQATT and CDR2 is SNEGSKA in the germline V gene (reference sequence). Germline trimming cut 3 bases from V and 7 bases from J; bases unmatched to any gene: 11. This CDR3 contains 15 residues. CDR3 loop: CSASGEAGGRNTQYF. The DNA for the CDR3 is TGCAGTGCTAGTGGGGAAGCGGGGGGCCGGAATACGCAGTATTTT.

The V gene is TRBV25-1, the J gene TRBJ2-5, with D possibly matching TRBD1 (6 bases). Trimming shortened V by 4 bases and J by 6 bases, and 12 bases separated the two germline ends. The CDR3 spans 13 residues. CDR1 is MGHDK, CDR2 SYGVNS, per germline. The CDR3 spells CASSVTGVQTQYF. CDR3 in DNA: TGTGCCAGCAGTGTGACAGGCGTACAGACCCAGTACTTC.

The chain couples TRBV12-3 or TRBV12-4 to TRBJ1-2, with D hard to call. This CDR3 has 13 residues. With 5 bases removed from V and 0 bases from J, the gap between germline ends came to 7 bases. The CDR3 bases are TGTGCCAGCAGTCCAGTCTCTAACTATGGCTACACCTTC. Its protein product is CASSPVSNYGYTF.

This clone has only one observation. The V gene is TRBV19, the J gene TRBJ2-7, with D perhaps assigned TRBD1 or TRBD2 (6 bases each). The germline V gene encodes CDR1 LNHDA and CDR2 SQIVND (reference sequence). This CDR3 contains 14 residues. Trimming pared 3 bases from V and 1 base from J, leaving 10 bases between. In nucleotides, the CDR3 is TGTGCCAGTAGTATCGGGGGCGGATCCTACGAGCAGTACTTC. It yields the protein CASSIGGGSYEQYF.

V usage is TRBV4-1 and J usage is TRBJ2-1; no firm D call. Germline V gives CDR1 MGHRA, CDR2 YSYEKL. V gave up 3 bases and J gave up 1 base, with 7 bases separating them. This CDR3 region has 14 residues. CDR3 in DNA: TGCGCCAGCAGCCAGGCCCCATCCTACAATGAGCAGTTCTTC. It is translated as CASSQAPSYNEQFF.

This chain joins TRBV11-3 and TRBJ1-3, with D perhaps matching TRBD1 (5 bases). Looked up from germline, CDR1 is SGHNT and CDR2 is YENEEA. CDR3 length: 15 amino acids. Trimming took off 0 bases at V and 5 bases at J, with 11 bases between the two ends. The CDR3 DNA reads as TGTGCCAGCAGCTTAGAAACACAGGCTAGAAACACCATATATTTT. Its translation: CASSLETQARNTIYF.

V and J are TRBV4-3 and TRBJ1-2, with no clear D. Deletions cut 0 bases from V and 8 bases from J, with 13 bases between. The CDR3 totals 14 residues. Germline CDR1 reads LGHNA; CDR2 reads YSLEER. The CDR3 DNA reads TGCGCCAGCAGCCAAGATGACGAAGAATGGGGCTACACCTTC. Translation gives CASSQDDEEWGYTF.

The chain recombines TRBV5-1 with TRBJ2-3; TRBD2 agrees at 12 bases. V dropped 0 bases and J dropped 1; count of bases not matched to a gene: 3. CDR1 SGHRS and CDR2 YFSETQ come from the germline V gene. This CDR3 spans 17 amino acids. The DNA of the CDR3 is TGCGCCAGCAGCTTGGGTACTAGCGGGGGGCGCACAGATACGCAGTATTTT. Translated: CASSLGTSGGRTDTQYF.

V is TRBV5-1 and J is TRBJ2-3; 11 bases map to TRBD2. The CDR3 is made up of 15 amino acids. CDR1 and CDR2 (germline): SGHRS, YFSETQ. J lost 2 bases, V lost 10 bases, and 9 bases had no gene match. The CDR3 DNA is TGCGCCGGATCGCCGGGACTAGCGGACACAGATACGCAGTATTTT. Protein: CAGSPGLADTDTQYF. Looking up the rest from reference TRBV5-1 and TRBJ2-3 gives the full variable domain: KAGVTQTPRYLIKTRGQQVTLSCSPISGHRSVSWYQQTPGQGLQFLFEYFSETQRNKGNFPGRFSGRQFSNSRSEMNVSTLELGDSALYLCAGSPGLADTDTQYFGPGTRLTVL.

The chain has TRBV19 and TRBJ1-1; a weak D match, TRBD1 (5 bases). This CDR3 region has 14 residues. The V end was cut by 4 bases, the J end by 6 bases, with 15 bases between. Germline CDR1 reads LNHDA; CDR2 reads SQIVND (reference sequence). The CDR3 coding sequence is TGTGCCAGTAGTACAACAGGTGGCCTCCCTGAAGCTTTCTTT. Translating it yields CASSTTGGLPEAFF.

The J gene is TRBJ1-6, the V gene TRBV13; no firm D call. Germline CDR1 is PRHDT and CDR2 is FYEKMQ (reference sequence). V was pared by 5 bases and J by 6 bases, with 14 bases between. The CDR3 is 15 residues long. The CDR3 is CASSPHGYSNSPLHF. CDR3 bases: TGTGCCAGCAGCCCGCACGGATATTCTAATTCACCCCTCCACTTT. Using reference TRBV13 and TRBJ1-6 for the parts outside the CDR3, the full variable domain is AAGVIQSPRHLIKEKRETATLKCYPIPRHDTVYWYQQGPGQDPQFLISFYEKMQSDKGSIPDRFSAQQFSDYHSELNMSSLELGDSALYFCASSPHGYSNSPLHFGNGTRLTVT.

This chain links TRBV28 with TRBJ2-5; 7 nucleotides line up with TRBD2. V gave up 4 bases and J gave up 5 bases; unmatched junction bases: 7. The CDR3 length is 14 residues. CDR1 is MDHEN, CDR2 SYDVKM, per germline. CDR3 nucleotide sequence: TGTGCCAGCAGTTATGAGGGAGGGCCGGAGACCCAGTACTTC. Protein sequence: CASSYEGGPETQYF.

The rearrangement links TRBV6-5 to TRBJ2-1; possibly TRBD2 for D (6 bases). The germline gives CDR1 MNHEY, CDR2 SVGAGI. This CDR3 is built from 16 residues. With 0 bases removed from V and 7 bases from J, the gap between germline ends came to 16 bases. DNA for the CDR3: TGTGCCAGCAGTTACTCGGGGCGGGGTCGGGTAAATGAGCAGTTCTTC. Protein: CASSYSGRGRVNEQFF.

The chain links TRBV30 to TRBJ1-1; D might be TRBD1 (5 bases). Trimming left V 8 bases short and J 2 bases short, with 12 bases between. CDR1 and CDR2 (germline): GTSNPN, SVGIG (reference sequence). The CDR3 totals 12 residues. For the CDR3, the DNA is TGTGCCCGGGGGGGTGTAAACACTGAAGCTTTCTTT. Translation: CARGGVNTEAFF.

This chain uses TRBV5-1 with TRBJ2-1, with 13 bases identical to TRBD2. Trimming cost V 7 bases and J 2 bases; bases outside gene matches: 0. This CDR3 comprises 14 residues. Germline lookup yields CDR1 SGHRS and CDR2 YFSETQ. This chain's CDR3 is CASGLAGAYNEQFF. CDR3 bases: TGCGCCAGCGGACTAGCGGGGGCCTACAATGAGCAGTTCTTC. Full variable domain (remainder filled in from reference TRBV5-1 and TRBJ2-1): KAGVTQTPRYLIKTRGQQVTLSCSPISGHRSVSWYQQTPGQGLQFLFEYFSETQRNKGNFPGRFSGRQFSNSRSEMNVSTLELGDSALYLCASGLAGAYNEQFFGPGTRLTVL.

The gene calls are TRBV15 and TRBJ1-1; D is unclear. Germline V gene sequence: CDR1 LNHNV, CDR2 YYDKDF (reference sequence). CDR3 length: 15 amino acids. V dropped 3 bases and J dropped 5 bases, with 16 bases sitting between them. The CDR3 loop is CATSSPGIEGTEAFF. The CDR3 nucleotides read TGTGCCACCAGCAGTCCGGGGATCGAGGGAACTGAAGCTTTCTTT.

V and J are TRBV27 and TRBJ2-2; D possibly corresponds to TRBD2 (6 bases). CDR3 length: 16 residues. Germline-derived CDR1 and CDR2 are MNHEY and SMNVEV (reference sequence). V shed 0 bases and J shed 2 bases, with 10 bases lying between them. Here the CDR3 reads CASSLSASVNTGELFF. DNA for the CDR3: TGTGCCAGCAGTTTATCGGCTAGCGTTAACACCGGGGAGCTGTTTTTT.

The chain is built from TRBV10-3 and TRBJ2-7, with D possibly TRBD2 on 6 matching bases. This CDR3 spans 14 amino acids. The germline V gene has CDR1 ENHRY and CDR2 SYGVKD. Trimming removed 6 bases from V and 4 bases from J, with 16 bases in between. The CDR3 nucleotides read TGTGCCATCAGGGGGACTGGCGGGCAATACGAGCAGTACTTC. Amino acids: CAIRGTGGQYEQYF.

The gene calls are TRBV3-1 (or the pseudogene TRBV3-2) and TRBJ2-3; TRBD2 aligns across 15 bases. CDR3 length: 18 residues. The V gene's germline CDR1 is LGHDT and CDR2 YNNKEL (reference sequence). V shed 4 bases and J 6 bases; nucleotides not matched to a gene: 11. The CDR3 DNA reads TGTGCCAGCAGCCCAGCCGGGACTAGCGGGAGGTTCGGGGATACGCAGTATTTT. It codes for CASSPAGTSGRFGDTQYF.

J is TRBJ2-3 and V is TRBV14, with D tentatively TRBD1 (5 bases). V was shortened by 1 base and J by 7 bases, with 12 bases between the two germline ends. The CDR3 loop spans 14 amino acids. Germline loops: CDR1 SGHDN, CDR2 FVKESK. CDR3 DNA: TGTGCCAGCAGCCAAGCGATAGGGGTGAATACGCAGTATTTT. This encodes CASSQAIGVNTQYF.

This clone has more than one count but fewer than ten. The CDR3 nucleotides are TGTGCCAGTAGTAAGGGACAGGGCGCACCCCTCCACTTT. It codes for CASSKGQGAPLHF. The chain joins TRBV19 to TRBJ1-6; 9 bases are shared with TRBD1. V shed 4 bases, J shed 11 bases, and the junction held 3 bases outside the gene matches. This CDR3 contains 13 residues. CDR1 is LNHDA and CDR2 is SQIVND in the germline V gene (reference sequence).

The chain has TRBV3-1 (or the pseudogene TRBV3-2) and TRBJ2-7, with a possible D match to TRBD2 (5 bases). Trimming took off 6 bases at V and 6 bases at J, with 9 bases between the two ends. The germline CDR1 and CDR2 sequences are LGHDT and YNNKEL (reference sequence). The length of the CDR3 is 11 residues. The CDR3 DNA is TGTGCCAGCAGTAGAGAGGGCGAGCAGTACTTC. It translates to CASSREGEQYF.

V gene TRBV6-5 combines with J gene TRBJ1-2, with D possibly matching TRBD1 (5 bases). Trimming shortened V by 0 bases and J by 4 bases, and 15 bases separated the two germline ends. This CDR3 region has 16 residues. The V gene's germline CDR1 is MNHEY and CDR2 SVGAGI. CDR3 protein: CASSYSMQGAGYGYTF. Here the CDR3 DNA reads TGTGCCAGCAGTTACTCGATGCAGGGCGCGGGCTATGGCTACACCTTC.